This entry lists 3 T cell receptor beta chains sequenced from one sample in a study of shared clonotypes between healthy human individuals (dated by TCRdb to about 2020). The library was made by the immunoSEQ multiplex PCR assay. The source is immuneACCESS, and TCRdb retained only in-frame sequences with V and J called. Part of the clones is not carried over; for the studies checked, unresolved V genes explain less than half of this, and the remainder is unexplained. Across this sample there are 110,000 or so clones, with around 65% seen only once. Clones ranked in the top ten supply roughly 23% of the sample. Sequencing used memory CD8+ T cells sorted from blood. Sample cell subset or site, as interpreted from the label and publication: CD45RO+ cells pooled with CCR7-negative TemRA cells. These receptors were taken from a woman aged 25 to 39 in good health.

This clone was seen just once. CDR3 region: CASSEKGLAGTYNEQFF. The CDR3 DNA reads as TGTGCCAGCAGTGAAAAGGGACTAGCGGGAACCTACAATGAGCAGTTCTTC. This chain joins TRBV25-1 and TRBJ2-1; TRBD2 agrees at 13 bases. V was pared by 2 bases and J by 2 bases, with 3 bases of the junction left unmatched. CDR1 is MGHDK and CDR2 is SYGVNS in the germline V gene. The CDR3 length is 17 residues.

CDR3 sequence: CSVRGMWDRGTDPEAFF. CDR3 DNA: TGCAGCGTTCGCGGGATGTGGGACAGGGGAACGGATCCTGAAGCTTTCTTT. This chain connects TRBV29-1 to TRBJ1-1; 10 bases match TRBD1. V shed 5 bases, J shed 6 bases, and the junction held 18 bases outside the gene matches. The CDR3 is made up of 17 amino acids. The germline gives CDR1 SQVTM, CDR2 ANQGSEA.

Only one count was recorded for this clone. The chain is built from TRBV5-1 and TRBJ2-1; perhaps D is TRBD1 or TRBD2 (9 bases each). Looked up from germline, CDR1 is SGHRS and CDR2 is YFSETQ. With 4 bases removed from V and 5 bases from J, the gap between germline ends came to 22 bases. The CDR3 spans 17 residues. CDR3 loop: CASSQDRGLAVNNEQFF. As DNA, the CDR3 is TGCGCCAGCAGCCAGGACAGGGGACTAGCCGTGAACAATGAGCAGTTCTTC.